One sample yielded the 22 T cell receptor beta chains listed below, sequenced in a study of T cell responses to AZD1222 COVID-19 vaccine. Profiled with immunoSEQ multiplex PCR; TCRdb holds only in-frame clones, not every one. The data show roughly 150,000 clones, with approximately 89% seen just once and about 3.4% held by the top ten. Here the sequenced sample was peripheral blood, taken on day 0 of MenACWY control vaccination. The receptors were sampled from an adult in good health.

The chain links TRBV9 to TRBJ2-3; TRBD1 or TRBD2 may be the D gene (5 bases each). The CDR3 is 14 residues long. Per germline, CDR1 SGDLS and CDR2 YYNGEE. The germline V and J ends were trimmed by 0 bases and 4 bases, with 9 bases remaining between them. The CDR3 is CASSVGGVPDTQYF. The CDR3, as DNA: TGTGCCAGCAGCGTAGGAGGGGTCCCAGATACGCAGTATTTT.

V gene TRBV5-1 combines with J gene TRBJ1-2; D ambiguous. CDR1 is SGHRS, CDR2 YFSETQ, per germline. Trimming shortened V by 0 bases and J by 6 bases, and 15 bases separated the two germline ends. The CDR3 is made up of 15 amino acids. In DNA, the CDR3 is TGCGCCAGCAGCTTGGAGGCCCCCAGGAAAGATGGCTACACCTTC. Protein product: CASSLEAPRKDGYTF.

The chain couples TRBV15 to TRBJ1-5; D not certain. Trimming pared 0 bases from V and 4 bases from J, leaving 7 bases between. The germline V gene encodes CDR1 LNHNV and CDR2 YYDKDF (reference sequence). This CDR3 has 14 residues. CDR3 amino acids: CATSREQLNQPQHF. CDR3 nucleotide sequence: TGTGCCACCAGCAGAGAACAGCTAAATCAGCCCCAGCATTTT.

The V call is TRBV6-2 or TRBV6-3, the J call TRBJ2-2, with TRBD1 matching 11 bases. V lost 5 bases and J lost 4; bases outside the gene matches: 6. Germline V gene sequence: CDR1 MNHEY, CDR2 SVGEGT. This CDR3 contains 16 residues. The CDR3 reads CASSEAGTGGTGELFF. CDR3 coding DNA: TGTGCCAGCAGTGAGGCCGGGACAGGGGGCACCGGGGAGCTGTTTTTT.

The chain recombines TRBV5-1 with TRBJ2-1; D is undetermined. This CDR3 has 15 amino acids. Germline loops: CDR1 SGHRS, CDR2 YFSETQ. The V gene lost 6 bases and the J gene lost 6 bases, with 19 bases spanning the gap. The CDR3 bases are TGCGCCAGCACACTACTCCCTGACATATTCAATGAGCAGTTCTTC. Amino acid sequence: CASTLLPDIFNEQFF.

The chain has TRBV7-2 and TRBJ2-1; a weak D match, TRBD2 (5 bases). CDR1 is SGHTA and CDR2 is FQGNSA in the germline V gene. The length of the CDR3 is 14 residues. V gave up 6 bases and J gave up 5 bases, with 14 bases separating them. The CDR3 nucleotides read TGTGCCAGCAGTAAGAGGGTGTCTAACAATGAGCAGTTCTTC. It yields the protein CASSKRVSNNEQFF. The variable domain in full, with the rest retrieved from reference TRBV7-2 and TRBJ2-1, is GAGVSQSPSNKVTEKGKDVELRCDPISGHTALYWYRQSLGQGLEFLIYFQGNSAPDKSGLPSDRFSAERTGGSVSTLTIQRTQQEDSAVYLCASSKRVSNNEQFFGPGTRLTVL.

The V call is TRBV7-3, the J call TRBJ2-7; 10 nucleotides agree with TRBD1. J gave up 6 bases and V 0 bases, and 5 bases lay outside the gene matches. There are 15 residues in the CDR3. Germline-derived CDR1 and CDR2 are SGHTA and FQGTGA. CDR3 protein: CASSLTGDRGSEQYF. The CDR3 nucleotides read TGTGCCAGCAGCTTAACTGGGGACAGGGGAAGCGAGCAGTACTTC. Variable domain in full (rest from reference TRBV7-3 and TRBJ2-7): GAGVSQTPSNKVTEKGKYVELRCDPISGHTALYWYRQSLGQGPEFLIYFQGTGAADDSGLPNDRFFAVRPEGSVSTLKIQRTERGDSAVYLCASSLTGDRGSEQYFGPGTRLTVT.

This clone has just one count. Here the CDR3 reads CASSLDNQPQHF. DNA of the CDR3: TGTGCCAGCAGCTTAGATAATCAGCCCCAGCATTTT. The chain employs TRBV7-9 and TRBJ1-5; D uncertain. The CDR3 has 12 amino acids. V lost 1 base, J lost 4 bases, and 2 bases lay in between. Germline V gene sequence: CDR1 SEHNR, CDR2 FQNEAQ (reference sequence). Full variable domain (remainder filled in from reference TRBV7-9 and TRBJ1-5): DTGVSQNPRHKITKRGQNVTFRCDPISEHNRLYWYRQTLGQGPEFLTYFQNEAQLEKSRLLSDRFSAERPKGSFSTLEIQRTEQGDSAMYLCASSLDNQPQHFGDGTRLSIL.

The rearrangement links TRBV7-3 to TRBJ1-5, with unresolved D. The ends were cut back, 4 bases at V and 4 bases at J, with 8 bases in the middle. The length of the CDR3 is 13 residues. Germline CDR1 is SGHTA and CDR2 is FQGTGA. CDR3 protein: CASSSGVNQPQHF. The DNA for the CDR3 is TGTGCCAGCAGCTCTGGGGTTAATCAGCCCCAGCATTTT.

The V and J genes are TRBV30 and TRBJ2-7; 9 nucleotides match TRBD1. The CDR3 contains 15 residues. Per germline, CDR1 GTSNPN and CDR2 SVGIG (reference sequence). Trimming took 3 bases from V and 0 from J; bases not matched to a gene: 6. CDR3 in amino acids: CAWRTGTGISYEQYF. In nucleotides, the CDR3 is TGTGCCTGGAGGACCGGGACAGGGATCTCCTACGAGCAGTACTTC. Complete variable domain (other parts from reference TRBV30 and TRBJ2-7): SQTIHQWPATLVQPVGSPLSLECTVEGTSNPNLYWYRQAAGRGLQLLFYSVGIGQISSEVPQNLSASRPQDRQFILSSKKLLLSDSGFYLCAWRTGTGISYEQYFGPGTRLTVT.

The chain has TRBV7-2 and TRBJ1-5, with D possibly being TRBD1 (6 bases). The germline gives CDR1 SGHTA, CDR2 FQGNSA. V was cut by 1 base and J by 8 bases, with 9 bases left in between. The CDR3 is made up of 13 amino acids. The CDR3 region is CASSLDREEPQHF. CDR3 sequence (DNA): TGTGCCAGCAGCTTAGACAGGGAAGAGCCCCAGCATTTT.

This sequence joins TRBV19 and TRBJ2-2, with TRBD1 identical over 9 bases. Germline V lookup: CDR1 LNHDA, CDR2 SQIVND (reference sequence). V dropped 4 bases and J dropped 2; count of bases not matched to a gene: 8. The CDR3 is made up of 17 amino acids. CDR3 amino acids: CASSRDREGLNTGELFF. The DNA of the CDR3 is TGTGCCAGTAGTAGGGACAGGGAGGGCCTAAACACCGGGGAGCTGTTTTTT.

This clone occurred once. V is TRBV6-5 and J is TRBJ1-5; D is uncertain. Deletions cut 5 bases from V and 10 bases from J, with 21 bases between. CDR1 is MNHEY and CDR2 is SVGAGI in the germline V gene. The CDR3 contains 15 residues. The CDR3: CASSTHTSRDSPQHF. The CDR3 nucleotides are TGTGCCAGCAGTACCCACACCTCCCGCGACTCCCCCCAGCATTTT.

The chain employs TRBV7-2 and TRBJ1-6, with a tentative D call TRBD1 (6 bases). The V gene lost 5 bases and the J gene lost 7 bases, with 18 bases spanning the gap. CDR3 length equals 16 residues. Germline loops: CDR1 SGHTA, CDR2 FQGNSA. The chain's CDR3 is CASSPGAAEGNSPLHF. The CDR3, as DNA: TGTGCCAGCAGCCCGGGGGCGGCGGAGGGGAATTCACCCCTCCACTTT.

The V gene is TRBV6-5, the J gene TRBJ1-5; D is unresolved. V lost 8 bases to trimming and J lost 4 bases, with 12 bases between them. This CDR3 is 13 amino acids long. Per germline, CDR1 MNHEY and CDR2 SVGAGI. DNA of the CDR3: TGTGCCAGCGCGGCATCAATTAATCAGCCCCAGCATTTT. It encodes CASAASINQPQHF.

This sequence joins TRBV27 and TRBJ2-7; D might be TRBD2 (6 bases). Germline CDR1 MNHEY, CDR2 SMNVEV (reference sequence). The CDR3 length is 16 residues. Deletions cut 5 bases from V and 0 bases from J, with 17 bases between. The CDR3 bases are TGTGCCAGCAGTAGGGACTTGGTAGCCCCCTCCTACGAGCAGTACTTC. Protein product: CASSRDLVAPSYEQYF.

The V gene is TRBV4-3, the J gene TRBJ2-3, with TRBD2 identical over 9 bases. Germline-derived CDR1 and CDR2 are LGHNA and YSLEER. The CDR3 sequence is 19 residues long. The J segment lost 2 bases and the V segment lost 0 bases, leaving 12 bases of the junction unmatched. This CDR3 is CASSQDRPGLAGLTDTQYF. The CDR3 bases are TGCGCCAGCAGCCAAGATCGGCCAGGGCTAGCGGGACTCACAGATACGCAGTATTTT.

This chain joins TRBV6-5 and TRBJ1-5; 7 nucleotides line up with TRBD1. Germline-derived CDR1 and CDR2 are MNHEY and SVGAGI. The CDR3 runs to 15 residues. The junction had 4 bases not matched to a gene; V was cut back by 2 bases and J by 3 bases. CDR3 loop: CASSYRQGNNQPQHF. The CDR3 coding sequence is TGTGCCAGCAGTTACCGACAGGGAAACAATCAGCCCCAGCATTTT.

The J gene is TRBJ2-1, the V gene TRBV5-6, with D perhaps TRBD2 (6 bases). V lost 1 base and J 0 bases, leaving 11 bases between the germline ends. The CDR3 totals 16 residues. Germline lookup yields CDR1 SGHDT and CDR2 YYEEEE. The CDR3: CASSLSGWSSYNEQFF. DNA for the CDR3: TGTGCCAGCAGCTTGAGCGGGTGGAGCTCCTACAATGAGCAGTTCTTC.

The chain links TRBV9 to TRBJ1-4; D is unclear. The V and J ends lost 2 bases and 8 bases respectively, with 16 bases between them. Germline lookup yields CDR1 SGDLS and CDR2 YYNGEE. The CDR3 spans 15 residues. The CDR3 loop is CASSVGGLNQEKLFF. Written as DNA, the CDR3 is TGTGCCAGCAGCGTGGGCGGGTTGAATCAAGAAAAACTGTTTTTT.

This clone was seen once. The gene calls are TRBV3-1 (or the pseudogene TRBV3-2) and TRBJ1-6; D is perhaps TRBD1 (5 bases). V dropped 4 bases and J dropped 7 bases, with 14 bases sitting between them. CDR1 LGHDT and CDR2 YNNKEL come from the germline V gene (reference sequence). This CDR3 is 15 amino acids long. The CDR3 is CASSRDPGTNSPLHF. The CDR3 nucleotides read TGTGCCAGCAGCCGGGACCCAGGAACGAATTCACCCCTCCACTTT.

The V gene is TRBV27, the J gene TRBJ1-1; a weak D match, TRBD1 (5 bases). V dropped 7 bases and J dropped 11 bases, with 17 bases sitting between them. The CDR3 totals 12 residues. Germline lookup yields CDR1 MNHEY and CDR2 SMNVEV (reference sequence). In nucleotides, the CDR3 is TGTGCCAGCACCCAACCAGGGAGGAGGGCTTTCTTT. Translating gives CASTQPGRRAFF.